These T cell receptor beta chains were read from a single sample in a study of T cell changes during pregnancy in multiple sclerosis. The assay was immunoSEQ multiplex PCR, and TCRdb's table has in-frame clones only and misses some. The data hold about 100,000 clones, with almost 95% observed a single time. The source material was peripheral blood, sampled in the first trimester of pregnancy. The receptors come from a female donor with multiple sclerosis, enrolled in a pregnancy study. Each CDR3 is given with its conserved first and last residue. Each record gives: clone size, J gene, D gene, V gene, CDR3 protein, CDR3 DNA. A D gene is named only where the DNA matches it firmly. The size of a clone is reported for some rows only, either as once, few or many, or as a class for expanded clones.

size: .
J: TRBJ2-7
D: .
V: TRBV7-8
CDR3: CASSLGLAYEQYF
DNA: TGTGCCAGCAGCTTAGGTCTAGCCTACGAGCAGTACTTC

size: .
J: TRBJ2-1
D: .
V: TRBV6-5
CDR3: CASSYSAESNEQFF
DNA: TGTGCCAGCAGTTACTCAGCGGAATCCAATGAGCAGTTCTTC

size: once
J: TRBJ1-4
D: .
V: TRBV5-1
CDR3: CASSGQTGINEKLFF
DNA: TGCGCCAGCAGCGGACAAACAGGGATTAATGAAAAACTGTTTTTT

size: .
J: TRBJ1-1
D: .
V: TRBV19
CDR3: CASSLHLGVNTEAFF
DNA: TGTGCCAGTAGTTTACACCTGGGAGTGAACACTGAAGCTTTCTTT

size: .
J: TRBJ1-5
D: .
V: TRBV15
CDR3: CATSRDRGNQPQHF
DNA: TGTGCCACCAGCAGAGATCGGGGGAACCAGCCCCAGCATTTT

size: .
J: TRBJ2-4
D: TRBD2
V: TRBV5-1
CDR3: CASSLALGGIVNIQYF
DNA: TGCGCCAGCAGCTTGGCCTTGGGAGGGATTGTGAACATTCAGTACTTC

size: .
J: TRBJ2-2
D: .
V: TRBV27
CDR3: CASSFTSLTGELFF
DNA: TGTGCCAGCAGTTTTACTAGCCTCACCGGGGAGCTGTTTTTT

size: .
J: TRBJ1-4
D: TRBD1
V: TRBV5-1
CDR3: CASSLVPPTGGNNEKLFF
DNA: TGCGCCAGCAGCTTGGTTCCGCCTACAGGGGGTAATAATGAAAAACTGTTTTTT

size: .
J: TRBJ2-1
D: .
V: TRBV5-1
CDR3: CASSLVQSEQFF
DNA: TGCGCCAGCAGCTTGGTTCAGTCGGAGCAGTTCTTC

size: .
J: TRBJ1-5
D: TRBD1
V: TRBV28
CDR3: CASSFLQGGNQPQHF
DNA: TGTGCCAGCAGTTTCTTACAGGGGGGAAATCAGCCCCAGCATTTT

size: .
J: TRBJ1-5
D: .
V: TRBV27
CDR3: CASSFRGSNQPQHF
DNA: TGTGCCAGCAGTTTTCGGGGTAGCAATCAGCCCCAGCATTTT

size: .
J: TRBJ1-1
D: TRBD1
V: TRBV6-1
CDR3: CATDRRTGRYTEAFF
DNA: TGTGCCACCGACCGACGGACAGGGAGGTACACTGAAGCTTTCTTT

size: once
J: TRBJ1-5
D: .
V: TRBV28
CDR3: CASSSTLGQGNQPQHF
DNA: TGTGCCAGCAGTTCTACCCTGGGTCAGGGAAATCAGCCCCAGCATTTT

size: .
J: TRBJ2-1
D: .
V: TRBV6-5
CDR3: CASSYSVAGRNEQFF
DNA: TGTGCCAGCAGTTACTCGGTCGCGGGCCGCAATGAGCAGTTCTTC